This T cell receptor beta chain was profiled in a study of control samples from healthy donors and cancer patients. The V gene lost 4 bases and the J gene lost 0 bases, with 15 bases spanning the gap. The CDR3 is made up of 16 amino acids. Germline-derived CDR1 and CDR2 are ENHRY and SYGVKD. Using immunoSEQ multiplex PCR, the repertoire was profiled, and TCRdb retains in-frame clones only, with some absent. Of 100,000 to 150,000 clones in the sample, 92% are singletons; the top ten hold around 0.52%. The specimen was PBMCs. This sequence joins TRBV10-3 and TRBJ1-1; D uncertain. The TCR originated in a man older than 75 with head and neck cancer. In DNA form, the CDR3 reads TGTGCCATCAGTGCGTGGGTTGCCACCATGAACACTGAAGCTTTCTTT. As protein: CAISAWVATMNTEAFF.